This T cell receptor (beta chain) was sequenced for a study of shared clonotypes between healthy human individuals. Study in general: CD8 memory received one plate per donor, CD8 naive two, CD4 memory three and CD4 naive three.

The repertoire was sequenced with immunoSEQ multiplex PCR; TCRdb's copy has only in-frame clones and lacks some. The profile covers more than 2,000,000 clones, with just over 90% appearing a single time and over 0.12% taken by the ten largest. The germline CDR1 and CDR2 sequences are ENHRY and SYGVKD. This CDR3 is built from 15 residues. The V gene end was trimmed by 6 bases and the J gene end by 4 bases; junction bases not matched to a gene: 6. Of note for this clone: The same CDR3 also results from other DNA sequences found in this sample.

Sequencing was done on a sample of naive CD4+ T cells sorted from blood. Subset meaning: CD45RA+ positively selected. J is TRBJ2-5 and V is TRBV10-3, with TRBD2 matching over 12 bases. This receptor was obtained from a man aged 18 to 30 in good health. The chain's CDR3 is CAIRASGGAGETQYF. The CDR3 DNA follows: TGTGCCATCAGGGCTAGCGGGGGGGCCGGAGAGACCCAGTACTTC.